These 28 T cell receptor beta chains originate from one sample sequenced in a study of blood T cell repertoires in COVID-19. Here immunoSEQ multiplex PCR was the method, and the copy in TCRdb shows in-frame clones only, minus some. The repertoire holds roughly 230,000 clones, with 65% to 85% as singletons. The source material was PBMCs or T cells enriched from blood (not recorded which). The receptors originated from a man aged 45-65 years who had recovered from COVID-19.

About this clone itself: Other DNA variants within this sample encode the same CDR3. The rearrangement joins TRBV7-2 to TRBJ2-1; 14 bases are shared with TRBD2. J was trimmed by 9 bases and V by 5 bases; bases with no gene match: 6. The CDR3 is 15 amino acids. The V gene's germline CDR1 is SGHTA and CDR2 FQGNSA. The CDR3 loop reads CASSPTSGGAAEQFF. CDR3 nucleotides: TGTGCCAGCAGCCCGACTAGCGGGGGGGCCGCTGAGCAGTTCTTC.

The chain is built from TRBV27 and TRBJ1-6, with TRBD1 as a possible D gene (5 bases). The CDR3 runs to 15 residues. V was shortened by 8 bases and J by 7 bases, with 18 bases between the two germline ends. The germline gives CDR1 MNHEY, CDR2 SMNVEV (reference sequence). In DNA form, the CDR3 reads TGTGCCAGCTCACGGGCGCAGGGTAGGAATTCACCCCTCCACTTT. This translates into CASSRAQGRNSPLHF.

The chain combines TRBV7-2 with TRBJ2-5; no clear D. The CDR3 totals 16 residues. Germline V gene sequence: CDR1 SGHTA, CDR2 FQGNSA. V dropped 4 bases and J dropped 2 bases, with 17 bases sitting between them. The CDR3 sequence is CASSWRGPGSQETQYF. CDR3 DNA sequence: TGTGCCAGCAGCTGGCGCGGCCCCGGTAGTCAAGAGACCCAGTACTTC.

In its sample, this clone was seen once. The genes are TRBV7-9 and TRBJ2-6; D gene uncertain. The V end lost 1 base, the J end lost 2 bases, and 6 bases lay between the germline ends. This CDR3 is built from 15 residues. The germline V gene encodes CDR1 SEHNR and CDR2 FQNEAQ (reference sequence). In nucleotides, the CDR3 is TGTGCCAGCAGCTTAGGTCAGGCTGGGGCCAACGTCCTGACTTTC. It translates to CASSLGQAGANVLTF.

This clone was seen once. The chain carries TRBV29-1 and TRBJ2-2, with D possibly being TRBD1 (6 bases). The ends were cut back, 4 bases at V and 7 bases at J, with 13 bases in the middle. Germline CDR1 reads SQVTM; CDR2 reads ANQGSEA. This CDR3 spans 13 amino acids. As DNA, the CDR3 is TGCAGCGTTGTGGTAGGGGGAAACGGGGAGCTGTTTTTT. Translated: CSVVVGGNGELFF.

This clone was counted a few times. V gene TRBV7-2 combines with J gene TRBJ1-2, with D perhaps TRBD1 (5 bases). The CDR3 spans 14 residues. Germline V gene data show CDR1 as SGHTA and CDR2 as FQGNSA. V gave up 5 bases and J gave up 3 bases, with 13 bases separating them. CDR3 in amino acids: CASSEPGLDYGYTF. CDR3 DNA sequence: TGTGCCAGCAGCGAGCCGGGACTGGACTATGGCTACACCTTC. Using reference TRBV7-2 and TRBJ1-2 for the parts outside the CDR3, the full variable domain is GAGVSQSPSNKVTEKGKDVELRCDPISGHTALYWYRQSLGQGLEFLIYFQGNSAPDKSGLPSDRFSAERTGGSVSTLTIQRTQQEDSAVYLCASSEPGLDYGYTFGSGTRLTVV.

This rearrangement joins TRBV3-1 (or the pseudogene TRBV3-2) to TRBJ2-2; TRBD2 matches 8 bases. The CDR3 extends over 15 amino acids. Germline values: CDR1 LGHDT, CDR2 YNNKEL (reference sequence). With 5 bases clipped from V and 1 base from J, the junction kept 3 bases outside the gene matches. The CDR3 loop is CASSVTSGNTGELFF. DNA for the CDR3: TGTGCCAGCAGCGTTACTAGCGGGAACACCGGGGAGCTGTTTTTT.

The V and J genes are TRBV10-3 and TRBJ2-7; D may be TRBD1 (6 bases). Germline V lookup: CDR1 ENHRY, CDR2 SYGVKD. The CDR3 totals 15 residues. The V end lost 0 bases, the J end lost 5 bases, and 14 bases lay between the germline ends. The CDR3: CAISESTGYADEQYF. DNA of the CDR3: TGTGCCATCAGTGAGTCTACAGGGTATGCCGACGAGCAGTACTTC.

The chain recombines TRBV5-6 with TRBJ1-4, with 7 positions matching TRBD1. Looked up from germline, CDR1 is SGHDT and CDR2 is YYEEEE. Trimming took 1 base from V and 7 from J; bases not matched to a gene: 4. This CDR3 contains 14 residues. CDR3 in DNA: TGTGCCAGCAGCTTGCCACAGGGGAGTGAAAAACTGTTTTTT. The encoded protein is CASSLPQGSEKLFF. The full variable domain, its missing parts supplied by reference TRBV5-6 and TRBJ1-4, is DAGVTQSPTHLIKTRGQQVTLRCSPKSGHDTVSWYQQALGQGPQFIFQYYEEEERQRGNFPDRFSGHQFPNYSSELNVNALLLGDSALYLCASSLPQGSEKLFFGSGTQLSVL.

The rearrangement uses TRBV18 and TRBJ2-2; 7 bases are shared with TRBD1. V dropped 5 bases and J dropped 5; count of bases not matched to a gene: 5. Per the germline V gene, CDR1 is KGHSH and CDR2 is LQKENI. The CDR3 sequence is 14 residues long. For the CDR3, the DNA is TGTGCCAGCTCATCACAGGGGCGAACCGGGGAGCTGTTTTTT. Amino acid sequence: CASSSQGRTGELFF. The full variable domain, rest sourced from reference TRBV18 and TRBJ2-2, is NAGVMQNPRHLVRRRGQEARLRCSPMKGHSHVYWYRQLPEEGLKFMVYLQKENIIDESGMPKERFSAEFPKEGPSILRIQQVVRGDSAAYFCASSSQGRTGELFFGEGSRLTVL.

V is TRBV9 and J is TRBJ1-3, with D possibly matching TRBD1 (5 bases). The CDR3 sequence is 12 residues long. Trimming removed 7 bases at V and 0 bases at J, with 5 bases between. CDR1 and CDR2 from the germline V gene are SGDLS and YYNGEE. CDR3 nucleotides: TGTGCCAGCCAGGGCTCTGGAAACACCATATATTTT. Translated: CASQGSGNTIYF.

This sequence joins TRBV12-5 and TRBJ1-5; 9 bases align to TRBD1. Germline lookup yields CDR1 LGHNT and CDR2 FRNRAP. The CDR3 sequence is 15 residues long. Trimming removed 1 base from V and 7 bases from J; junction bases left unmatched: 5. The CDR3 bases are TGTGCTAGTGGTTTGGGGGACAGGGACGGACAGCCCCAGCATTTT. Protein product: CASGLGDRDGQPQHF.

The chain has TRBV7-3 and TRBJ2-2, with TRBD1 identical over 9 bases. J gave up 6 bases and V 4 bases, and 3 bases lay outside the gene matches. The germline V gene has CDR1 SGHTA and CDR2 FQGTGA. The CDR3 runs to 14 residues. CDR3 DNA sequence: TGTGCCAGCAGCTGGGACAGGGAGGCCGGGGAGCTGTTTTTT. Its translation: CASSWDREAGELFF.

This clone was detected only once. V and J are TRBV30 and TRBJ1-2, with 9 nucleotides matching TRBD1. Per germline, CDR1 GTSNPN and CDR2 SVGIG (reference sequence). V lost 2 bases and J lost 7; bases outside the gene matches: 5. The CDR3 totals 13 residues. CDR3: CAWSTGGRGGYTF. The CDR3 DNA reads as TGTGCCTGGAGTACAGGGGGCAGAGGTGGCTACACCTTC.

The V call is TRBV6-6, the J call TRBJ2-3, with TRBD1 matching 8 bases. Germline V gene lookup returns CDR1 MNHNY and CDR2 SVGAGI (reference sequence). The CDR3 consists of 14 residues. J gave up 2 bases and V 4 bases, and 2 bases lay outside the gene matches. This CDR3 reads CASSSGGPTDTQYF. For the CDR3, the DNA is TGTGCCAGCAGTTCAGGGGGCCCCACAGATACGCAGTATTTT.

The chain couples TRBV29-1 to TRBJ1-2, with D hard to call. Germline CDR1 and CDR2: SQVTM and ANQGSEA. V lost 2 bases and J 3 bases, leaving 13 bases between the germline ends. This CDR3 contains 14 residues. This CDR3 reads CSVESSTGYYGYTF. CDR3 nucleotide sequence: TGCAGCGTTGAATCGTCGACCGGGTACTATGGCTACACCTTC.

The gene calls are TRBV15 and TRBJ1-2; 8 nucleotides agree with TRBD1. CDR1 LNHNV and CDR2 YYDKDF come from the germline V gene (reference sequence). The CDR3 is 15 residues long. Trimming removed 2 bases from V and 2 bases from J; junction bases left unmatched: 4. Here the CDR3 reads CATSRPGQGNYGYTF. CDR3 in DNA: TGTGCCACCAGCAGACCCGGACAGGGAAACTATGGCTACACCTTC.

This clone appeared once. This chain connects TRBV20-1 to TRBJ2-1; D gene ambiguous. The CDR3 runs to 11 residues. Germline lookup yields CDR1 DFQATT and CDR2 SNEGSKA (reference sequence). V lost 1 base, J lost 6 bases, and 4 bases lay in between. CDR3 coding DNA: TGCAGTGCTAGAGTACTCAATGAGCAGTTCTTC. Residues: CSARVLNEQFF.

Here the CDR3 reads CASSQTSGSNEQFF. The DNA for the CDR3 is TGTGCCAGCTCACAGACTAGCGGTAGCAATGAGCAGTTCTTC. The rearrangement joins TRBV18 to TRBJ2-1, with 9 positions matching TRBD2. Losses at the gene ends were 4 bases for V and 6 bases for J; bases not matched to a gene: 4. The CDR3 has 14 amino acids. The germline CDR1 and CDR2 sequences are KGHSH and LQKENI. Drawing the rest from reference TRBV18 and TRBJ2-1, the complete variable domain is NAGVMQNPRHLVRRRGQEARLRCSPMKGHSHVYWYRQLPEEGLKFMVYLQKENIIDESGMPKERFSAEFPKEGPSILRIQQVVRGDSAAYFCASSQTSGSNEQFFGPGTRLTVL.

The CDR3 spells CASSITGGPGYTF. The CDR3 DNA sequence: TGTGCCAGCAGTATCACAGGGGGCCCTGGCTACACCTTC. This chain joins TRBV28 and TRBJ1-2; 9 positions agree with TRBD1. CDR3 length: 13 residues. CDR1 and CDR2 (germline): MDHEN, SYDVKM. J was trimmed by 7 bases and V by 5 bases; bases with no gene match: 5.

The gene calls are TRBV12-5 and TRBJ1-1; unclear D gene. Germline lookup yields CDR1 LGHNT and CDR2 FRNRAP. There are 15 residues in the CDR3. The V and J ends lost 2 bases and 0 bases respectively, with 10 bases between them. CDR3 residues: CASGLSLLMNTEAFF. The CDR3 DNA follows: TGTGCTAGTGGTTTGTCCCTATTGATGAACACTGAAGCTTTCTTT.

V usage is TRBV4-1 and J usage is TRBJ1-6, with D perhaps matching TRBD1 (6 bases). With 1 base removed from V and 7 bases from J, the gap between germline ends came to 17 bases. There are 17 residues in the CDR3. In germline, CDR1 is MGHRA, CDR2 YSYEKL. Here the CDR3 reads CASSQVVRGRGNSPLHF. CDR3 bases: TGCGCCAGCAGCCAAGTGGTTCGGGGCAGGGGCAATTCACCCCTCCACTTT.

The J gene is TRBJ2-3, the V gene TRBV3-1 (or the pseudogene TRBV3-2), with 11 bases matching TRBD2. The V gene end was trimmed by 1 base and the J gene end by 8 bases; junction bases not matched to a gene: 8. CDR1 is LGHDT, CDR2 YNNKEL, per germline (reference sequence). This CDR3 contains 16 residues. CDR3 region: CASSQGLSGGATTQYF. As DNA, the CDR3 is TGTGCCAGCAGCCAAGGGCTTAGCGGGGGGGCCACTACGCAGTATTTT.

The chain recombines TRBV20-1 with TRBJ1-1; D is uncertain. This CDR3 comprises 11 residues. Germline assignment: CDR1 DFQATT and CDR2 SNEGSKA (reference sequence). V lost 5 bases to trimming and J lost 0 bases, with 4 bases between them. The CDR3 region has the DNA TGCAGTGCTCGGTTGAACACTGAAGCTTTCTTT. It is translated as CSARLNTEAFF.

This clone was seen once. The rearrangement links TRBV27 to TRBJ1-5, with 7 bases identical to TRBD1. The CDR3 consists of 13 residues. Losses at the gene ends were 2 bases for V and 9 bases for J; bases not matched to a gene: 4. Germline loops: CDR1 MNHEY, CDR2 SMNVEV (reference sequence). The DNA for the CDR3 is TGTGCCAGCAGTTTAAAACAGGGGCGGCCCCAGCATTTT. Its translation: CASSLKQGRPQHF.

The CDR3 sequence is CASSPPSGPDTQYF. For the CDR3, the DNA is TGTGCCAGCAGCCCCCCGAGCGGGCCAGATACGCAGTATTTT. The V gene is TRBV7-2, the J gene TRBJ2-3, with D perhaps TRBD2 (6 bases). CDR3 length equals 14 residues. The germline V gene has CDR1 SGHTA and CDR2 FQGNSA. V dropped 5 bases and J dropped 4 bases, with 13 bases sitting between them.

V gene TRBV11-2 combines with J gene TRBJ1-4, with 9 bases identical to TRBD1. The CDR3 is 17 residues long. The germline V gene has CDR1 SGHAT and CDR2 FQNNGV. Trimming took 5 bases from V and 3 from J; bases not matched to a gene: 10. CDR3 sequence reads: CASSHRGQGFSNEKLFF. CDR3 DNA sequence: TGTGCCAGCAGCCACAGGGGGCAGGGTTTTTCTAATGAAAAACTGTTTTTT.

This clone was counted a few times. The J gene is TRBJ1-2, the V gene TRBV4-1; 7 bases line up with TRBD1. Per germline, CDR1 MGHRA and CDR2 YSYEKL. J gave up 1 base and V 3 bases, and 5 bases lay outside the gene matches. The CDR3 has 15 amino acids. CDR3 region: CASSQDDRDNYGYTF. The CDR3 nucleotides read TGCGCCAGCAGCCAGGACGACAGGGATAACTATGGCTACACCTTC.